The 23 T cell receptor beta chains reported below all come from one sample, sequenced in a study of Ad26.COV2.S vaccination and SARS-CoV-2 variants. The repertoire was sequenced with immunoSEQ multiplex PCR; TCRdb's copy has only in-frame clones and lacks some. The sample includes roughly 700,000 clones, around 89% seen only once; the top ten take about 1.5%. The treatment here: 15 to 20 received Ad26.COV2.S at low or high dose, single or two shots; a few received placebo; per-sample allocation not given. It was on day 63 after the first vaccine or placebo injection that samples were taken. The specimen comprised peripheral blood, sampled in a trial of Ad26.COV2.S vaccine versus placebo. The receptors here all came from a person aged 18-60 years who received the Ad26.COV2.S COVID-19 vaccine or a placebo.

This sequence joins TRBV18 and TRBJ2-3, with D possibly being TRBD2 (5 bases). V was cut by 3 bases and J by 5 bases, with 12 bases left in between. The CDR3 covers 14 residues. Germline V lookup: CDR1 KGHSH, CDR2 LQKENI. The CDR3 sequence: CASSPRNRGDTQYF. For the CDR3, the DNA is TGTGCCAGCTCACCCCGTAACCGGGGAGATACGCAGTATTTT.

The J gene is TRBJ2-7, the V gene TRBV18, with 7 bases lining up with TRBD2. This CDR3 is built from 15 residues. Trimming removed 6 bases from V and 0 bases from J; junction bases left unmatched: 8. CDR1 KGHSH and CDR2 LQKENI come from the germline V gene. CDR3 in DNA: TGTGCCAGCTCGTACTCCGGGACTAACTCCTACGAGCAGTACTTC. Amino acids: CASSYSGTNSYEQYF.

The chain has TRBV18 and TRBJ2-5; 9 bases are a match to TRBD1. CDR1 and CDR2 from the germline V gene are KGHSH and LQKENI. The trim removed 6 bases at V and 5 bases at J, leaving 10 bases unmatched. The CDR3 length is 15 residues. The DNA for the CDR3 is TGTGCCAGCTCCCTACTCGGGACAGGGTACGAGACCCAGTACTTC. It translates to CASSLLGTGYETQYF.

The chain combines TRBV5-1 with TRBJ2-7; 9 nucleotides agree with TRBD2. The ends lost 4 bases at V and 2 bases at J; junction bases unmatched: 22. CDR1 SGHRS and CDR2 YFSETQ come from the germline V gene. The CDR3 totals 20 residues. CDR3 coding DNA: TGCGCCAGCAGCGGAAGGCGCTTTTGGGACCCGGGACTAGCTACCTACGAGCAGTACTTC. Translated, it gives CASSGRRFWDPGLATYEQYF. The entire variable domain, with the rest obtained from reference TRBV5-1 and TRBJ2-7, is as follows: KAGVTQTPRYLIKTRGQQVTLSCSPISGHRSVSWYQQTPGQGLQFLFEYFSETQRNKGNFPGRFSGRQFSNSRSEMNVSTLELGDSALYLCASSGRRFWDPGLATYEQYFGPGTRLTVT.

The sample holds one count of this clone. Other nucleotide sequences in the sample specify the same CDR3. The rearrangement uses TRBV7-9 and TRBJ2-2; D unresolved. The germline V gene encodes CDR1 SEHNR and CDR2 FQNEAQ (reference sequence). The CDR3 has 14 residues. V was cut by 1 base and J by 2 bases, with 5 bases left in between. The CDR3, as DNA: TGTGCCAGCAGCTTAGGCTACAACACCGGGGAGCTGTTTTTT. Translation: CASSLGYNTGELFF.

This chain joins TRBV3-1 (or the pseudogene TRBV3-2) and TRBJ1-5, with D possibly matching TRBD1 (6 bases). Germline V CDR1 and CDR2: LGHDT, YNNKEL (reference sequence). The CDR3 totals 16 residues. Trimming pared 0 bases from V and 7 bases from J, leaving 16 bases between. The CDR3 region is CASSQDHGEGGQPQHF. In nucleotides, the CDR3 is TGTGCCAGCAGCCAAGATCACGGGGAAGGGGGACAGCCCCAGCATTTT.

The chain joins TRBV12-3 or TRBV12-4 to TRBJ2-7, with D possibly matching TRBD1 (5 bases). V was trimmed by 1 base and J by 2 bases, leaving 6 bases between them. This CDR3 has 13 residues. The CDR3 DNA follows: TGTGCCAGCAGTTTAGGACAGCCCTACGAGCAGTACTTC. Its protein product is CASSLGQPYEQYF.

Turning to this clone: In the same sample, other DNA sequences code for this CDR3. V gene TRBV18 combines with J gene TRBJ2-7; maybe TRBD2 (5 bases). Looked up from germline, CDR1 is KGHSH and CDR2 is LQKENI. V lost 3 bases and J 5 bases, leaving 11 bases between the germline ends. This CDR3 is built from 13 residues. The CDR3 loop reads CASSPPPGNEQYF. As DNA, the CDR3 is TGTGCCAGCTCACCGCCCCCGGGGAACGAGCAGTACTTC. Full variable domain (missing parts from reference TRBV18 and TRBJ2-7): NAGVMQNPRHLVRRRGQEARLRCSPMKGHSHVYWYRQLPEEGLKFMVYLQKENIIDESGMPKERFSAEFPKEGPSILRIQQVVRGDSAAYFCASSPPPGNEQYFGPGTRLTVT.

This sequence joins TRBV4-3 and TRBJ1-1; D might be TRBD1 (5 bases). This CDR3 is built from 13 residues. Germline values: CDR1 LGHNA, CDR2 YSLEER. V was trimmed by 5 bases and J by 5 bases, leaving 12 bases between them. As DNA, the CDR3 is TGCGCCAGCAGCTTTCACGGGGGGACTGAAGCTTTCTTT. This sequence encodes CASSFHGGTEAFF.

This rearrangement joins TRBV10-3 to TRBJ2-2; TRBD2 agrees at 7 bases. Germline CDR1 is ENHRY and CDR2 is SYGVKD. This CDR3 has 13 amino acids. After removal of 6 bases from V and 5 bases from J, the junction contained 3 bases not matched to a gene. The CDR3 spells CAIRGGGTGELFF. Written as DNA, the CDR3 is TGTGCCATCAGAGGCGGGGGAACCGGGGAGCTGTTTTTT.

The chain carries TRBV6-5 and TRBJ2-1; TRBD2 matches at 13 bases. Germline V gene lookup returns CDR1 MNHEY and CDR2 SVGAGI. The CDR3 loop spans 15 amino acids. With 6 bases clipped from V and 4 bases from J, the junction kept 3 bases outside the gene matches. Here the CDR3 reads CASRTSGGLYNEQFF. The CDR3 DNA follows: TGTGCCAGCAGGACTAGCGGGGGGCTGTACAATGAGCAGTTCTTC.

J is TRBJ2-3 and V is TRBV7-2; 12 bases match TRBD2. V lost 6 bases, J lost 2 bases, and 9 bases stayed unmatched. The germline CDR1 and CDR2 sequences are SGHTA and FQGNSA. The length of the CDR3 is 17 residues. Here the CDR3 reads CASSYSTSGSLTDTQYF. For the CDR3, the DNA is TGTGCCAGCAGTTATTCGACTAGCGGGAGCCTCACAGATACGCAGTATTTT. Drawing the rest from reference TRBV7-2 and TRBJ2-3, the complete variable domain is GAGVSQSPSNKVTEKGKDVELRCDPISGHTALYWYRQSLGQGLEFLIYFQGNSAPDKSGLPSDRFSAERTGGSVSTLTIQRTQQEDSAVYLCASSYSTSGSLTDTQYFGPGTRLTVL.

The chain uses TRBV11-3 and TRBJ2-1; no definite D call. V was trimmed by 1 base and J by 3 bases, leaving 7 bases between them. Germline loops: CDR1 SGHNT, CDR2 YENEEA. This CDR3 is built from 14 residues. For the CDR3, the DNA is TGTGCCAGCAGCTTAGGGGAAAACTACAATGAGCAGTTCTTC. Amino acid sequence: CASSLGENYNEQFF.

The V call is TRBV5-5, the J call TRBJ2-1; perhaps TRBD2 as D (6 bases). The CDR3 is 10 residues long. V lost 9 bases and J lost 6, with 7 bases in between. Per the germline V gene, CDR1 is SGHKS and CDR2 is YYEKEE (reference sequence). CDR3 nucleotide sequence: TGTGCCACCGGGAGCAATGAGCAGTTCTTC. It translates to CATGSNEQFF. Combining the CDR3 with reference TRBV5-5 and TRBJ2-1 gives the whole variable domain DAGVTQSPTHLIKTRGQQVTLRCSPISGHKSVSWYQQVLGQGPQFIFQYYEKEERGRGNFPDRFSARQFPNYSSELNVNALLLGDSALYLCATGSNEQFFGPGTRLTVL.

CDR3 DNA: TGTGCCAGCAGTTTCGGGACAAACACTGAAGCTTTCTTT. Translation gives CASSFGTNTEAFF. The chain is built from TRBV6-2 or TRBV6-3 and TRBJ1-1; a possible D gene is TRBD1 (6 bases). The germline CDR1 and CDR2 sequences are MNHEY and SVGEGT. This CDR3 contains 13 residues. With 4 bases removed from V and 2 bases from J, the gap between germline ends came to 8 bases.

A remark on this clone: Other DNA sequences in the same sample also yield this CDR3. The chain links TRBV19 to TRBJ2-7; D unresolved. The germline gives CDR1 LNHDA, CDR2 SQIVND (reference sequence). The V end was cut by 1 base, the J end by 3 bases, with 10 bases between. The CDR3 consists of 14 residues. Here the CDR3 DNA reads TGTGCCAGTAGTATAGTATCCGGTGGCTACGAGCAGTACTTC. Amino acids: CASSIVSGGYEQYF.

V usage is TRBV7-8 and J usage is TRBJ2-5; 7 nucleotides agree with TRBD2. J lost 3 bases, V lost 3 bases, and 7 bases had no gene match. Germline V gene lookup returns CDR1 SGHVS and CDR2 FQNEAQ. This CDR3 has 15 amino acids. CDR3 protein: CASSLWGGSEETQYF. The CDR3 DNA reads as TGTGCCAGCAGCTTGTGGGGGGGGAGCGAAGAGACCCAGTACTTC.

J is TRBJ2-1 and V is TRBV9; perhaps TRBD2 as D (5 bases). Trimming took off 3 bases at V and 2 bases at J, with 9 bases between the two ends. Germline V lookup: CDR1 SGDLS, CDR2 YYNGEE. The CDR3 contains 14 residues. CDR3 nucleotides: TGTGCCAGCAGCGAGAGGGTCCCCTACAATGAGCAGTTCTTC. Its translation: CASSERVPYNEQFF.

The gene calls are TRBV2 and TRBJ1-4; 9 bases are shared with TRBD1. Trimming removed 5 bases from V and 8 bases from J; junction bases left unmatched: 9. The CDR3 covers 15 residues. CDR1 and CDR2 from the germline V gene are SNHLY and FYNNEI. Here the CDR3 reads CASSKLTGGDEKLFF. DNA for the CDR3: TGTGCCAGCAGTAAGCTGACAGGGGGAGACGAAAAACTGTTTTTT.

The rearrangement joins TRBV5-4 to TRBJ1-6, with D maybe TRBD1 (5 bases). Germline V CDR1 and CDR2: SGHNT, YYREEE (reference sequence). The CDR3 has 15 amino acids. Deletions cut 0 bases from V and 3 bases from J, with 7 bases between. This CDR3 reads CASSLDTGYNSPLHF. The CDR3 bases are TGTGCCAGCAGCTTGGATACAGGCTATAATTCACCCCTCCACTTT.

The rearrangement joins TRBV6-5 to TRBJ1-1, with D perhaps TRBD1 (6 bases). CDR1 is MNHEY, CDR2 SVGAGI, per germline. V was clipped by 6 bases and J by 4 bases, with 18 bases between them. This CDR3 has 15 residues. The DNA for the CDR3 is TGTGCCAGCAGGAGTCAGGGGACAAGCGGCACTGAAGCTTTCTTT. It is translated as CASRSQGTSGTEAFF.

The chain is built from TRBV12-3 or TRBV12-4 and TRBJ2-2, with D possibly matching TRBD1 (5 bases). The CDR3 has 13 amino acids. Between the trimmed V and J ends, which lost 6 bases and 3 bases, there was a span of 8 bases. The CDR3 nucleotides are TGTGCCAGCAGAGAACAGGACACCGGGGAGCTGTTTTTT. It is translated as CASREQDTGELFF.

The rearrangement uses TRBV6-5 and TRBJ2-1; 12 bases map to TRBD2. V was clipped by 8 bases and J by 8 bases; unmatched bases: 7. Per germline, CDR1 MNHEY and CDR2 SVGAGI. This CDR3 is 14 amino acids long. CDR3 DNA sequence: TGTGCCAGCTCGCCTAGCGGGAGGGCCGATGAGCAGTTCTTC. Protein: CASSPSGRADEQFF.